Each of the 23 T cell receptor beta chains below was sequenced from the same sample in a study of cytomegalovirus exposure and HLA in healthy donors. PCR employed 60 Vbeta and 13 Jbeta primers. Assay: immunoSEQ multiplex PCR; the TCRdb copy retains only in-frame clones and omits some. There are roughly 90,000 clones in the sample; less than 85% occur only once, and approximately 2.3% lies in the top ten. Sequenced material: PBMCs. Receptor source: a man younger than 30 in good health and CMV-seronegative.

The gene calls are TRBV9 and TRBJ2-3, with TRBD2 as a possible D gene (6 bases). The length of the CDR3 is 16 residues. Germline V lookup: CDR1 SGDLS, CDR2 YYNGEE. V was clipped by 6 bases and J by 4 bases, with 21 bases between them. The CDR3: CASTPTDLAFSDTQYF. Here the CDR3 DNA reads TGTGCCAGCACCCCCACGGACCTAGCGTTTTCAGATACGCAGTATTTT.

V and J are TRBV5-1 and TRBJ1-2; TRBD1 matches at 7 bases. Germline trimming cut 0 bases from V and 1 base from J; bases unmatched to any gene: 6. This CDR3 is 16 amino acids long. The germline CDR1 and CDR2 sequences are SGHRS and YFSETQ. Here the CDR3 reads CASSLGPGTVNYGYTF. CDR3 DNA: TGCGCCAGCAGCTTGGGGCCCGGGACAGTTAACTATGGCTACACCTTC.

This clone has a single count. The V gene is TRBV4-2, the J gene TRBJ2-2; 11 nucleotides line up with TRBD2. Germline loops: CDR1 LGHNA, CDR2 YNFKEQ. The V gene end was trimmed by 4 bases and the J gene end by 3 bases; junction bases not matched to a gene: 10. The CDR3 is 18 amino acids. Here the CDR3 reads CASSPLTSGKEHTGELFF. Written as DNA, the CDR3 is TGTGCCAGCAGCCCACTGACTAGCGGGAAAGAACACACCGGGGAGCTGTTTTTT.

The chain recombines TRBV2 with TRBJ1-2, with D unclear. The V end lost 3 bases, the J end lost 1 base, and 12 bases lay between the germline ends. The germline gives CDR1 SNHLY, CDR2 FYNNEI. The CDR3 covers 15 residues. The CDR3 region is CASSEPPGLNYGYTF. CDR3 DNA: TGTGCCAGCAGTGAGCCCCCCGGACTTAACTATGGCTACACCTTC.

The chain is built from TRBV4-3 and TRBJ2-1; 8 bases line up with TRBD1. V lost 1 base and J lost 2; bases outside the gene matches: 4. The CDR3 runs to 16 residues. Germline CDR1 reads LGHNA; CDR2 reads YSLEER. CDR3: CASSQGWTGPYNEQFF. The CDR3 DNA reads TGCGCCAGCAGCCAAGGCTGGACAGGGCCCTACAATGAGCAGTTCTTC.

This chain uses TRBV4-1 with TRBJ1-3; D gene unclear. The CDR3 is 16 amino acids. V was shortened by 1 base and J by 0 bases, with 10 bases between the two germline ends. Germline lookup yields CDR1 MGHRA and CDR2 YSYEKL. The chain's CDR3 is CASSQGPGNSGNTIYF. The CDR3 bases are TGCGCCAGCAGCCAAGGGCCAGGAAACTCTGGAAACACCATATATTTT.

This clone was found a few times. The rearrangement uses TRBV30 and TRBJ2-3; TRBD1 is a possible D gene (6 bases). CDR3 size: 16 residues. Germline V gene sequence: CDR1 GTSNPN, CDR2 SVGIG (reference sequence). Trimming cost V 1 base and J 3 bases, with 17 bases left between them. As DNA, the CDR3 is TGTGCCTGGAGTGCGGGAACAGGGTTCGGGACAGATACGCAGTATTTT. Protein: CAWSAGTGFGTDTQYF.

The chain is built from TRBV2 and TRBJ2-3; 8 positions agree with TRBD2. Germline values: CDR1 SNHLY, CDR2 FYNNEI. The ends lost 7 bases at V and 4 bases at J; junction bases unmatched: 7. This CDR3 is 14 amino acids long. The CDR3 loop is CASIRSGAPDTQYF. In DNA, the CDR3 is TGTGCCAGCATCCGTAGCGGGGCGCCAGATACGCAGTATTTT.

The chain couples TRBV25-1 to TRBJ2-3; 7 positions agree with TRBD1. The CDR3 sequence is 11 residues long. Germline V gene lookup returns CDR1 MGHDK and CDR2 SYGVNS. J lost 14 bases, V lost 5 bases, and 7 bases had no gene match. The CDR3 nucleotides read TGTGCCAGCAGTAAAGGGACAGCCGGGTATTTT. Translation: CASSKGTAGYF.

Only a few counts were recorded for this clone. The chain recombines TRBV6-1 with TRBJ2-7; D is possibly TRBD1 (5 bases). The V end was cut by 0 bases, the J end by 1 base, with 13 bases between. CDR1 is MNHNS, CDR2 SASEGT, per germline. The CDR3 runs 16 residues. The CDR3 DNA follows: TGTGCCAGCAGTGAAGCAGGGCCAGGGTTATCCTACGAGCAGTACTTC. This encodes CASSEAGPGLSYEQYF.

The J gene is TRBJ1-4, the V gene TRBV7-9; TRBD1 aligns across 11 bases. This CDR3 contains 14 residues. Germline assignment: CDR1 SEHNR and CDR2 FQNEAQ (reference sequence). V lost 6 bases and J lost 8; bases outside the gene matches: 5. This CDR3 reads CASSSGTGGEKLFF. The CDR3, as DNA: TGTGCCAGCAGTTCCGGGACAGGGGGAGAAAAACTGTTTTTT. The entire variable domain, with the rest obtained from reference TRBV7-9 and TRBJ1-4, is as follows: DTGVSQNPRHKITKRGQNVTFRCDPISEHNRLYWYRQTLGQGPEFLTYFQNEAQLEKSRLLSDRFSAERPKGSFSTLEIQRTEQGDSAMYLCASSSGTGGEKLFFGSGTQLSVL.

The gene calls are TRBV9 and TRBJ2-2, with D possibly being TRBD2 (5 bases). The germline gives CDR1 SGDLS, CDR2 YYNGEE. The CDR3 has 14 amino acids. V was trimmed by 6 bases and J by 1 base, leaving 10 bases between them. The CDR3 here is CASKEALNTGELFF. DNA of the CDR3: TGTGCCAGCAAGGAGGCGTTGAACACCGGGGAGCTGTTTTTT.

This clone was seen a few times. The genes are TRBV14 and TRBJ2-1; possibly TRBD1 for D (6 bases). Trimming stripped 0 bases from V and 6 bases from J, with 15 bases between. Germline CDR1 is SGHDN and CDR2 is FVKESK. The CDR3 runs 16 residues. This CDR3 reads CASSQDQGRLSNEQFF. The CDR3 DNA reads TGTGCCAGCAGCCAAGATCAGGGGCGCTTGTCCAATGAGCAGTTCTTC.

The V gene is TRBV7-3, the J gene TRBJ2-2; 14 nucleotides agree with TRBD2. The CDR3 is made up of 16 amino acids. V dropped 4 bases and J dropped 7; count of bases not matched to a gene: 5. Germline V gene sequence: CDR1 SGHTA, CDR2 FQGTGA. The CDR3 loop is CASSSGLAGALGELFF. The CDR3 region has the DNA TGTGCCAGCAGCTCGGGACTAGCGGGAGCTCTCGGGGAGCTGTTTTTT.

This clone has a single count. The chain uses TRBV15 and TRBJ1-2; 8 nucleotides agree with TRBD1. This CDR3 spans 15 amino acids. V shed 1 base and J 8 bases; nucleotides not matched to a gene: 9. From germline, CDR1 is LNHNV and CDR2 YYDKDF (reference sequence). The CDR3 region has the DNA TGTGCCACCAGCAGAGCCGGACAGGGCCGGCGGGGCTACACCTTC. It codes for CATSRAGQGRRGYTF.

This clone has just one count. The chain links TRBV7-3 to TRBJ1-2; possibly TRBD1 for D (6 bases). Germline values: CDR1 SGHTA, CDR2 FQGTGA. Trimming removed 2 bases from V and 6 bases from J, with 19 bases in between. The CDR3 has 16 residues. The CDR3, as DNA: TGTGCCAGCAGCTTAGGGTATTCCTCGGCAGGGGATGGCTACACCTTC. Translating it yields CASSLGYSSAGDGYTF.

The CDR3 protein is CASSLGRGDQPQHF. In DNA, the CDR3 is TGTGCCAGCAGCTTAGGGAGGGGCGATCAGCCCCAGCATTTT. The chain employs TRBV7-8 and TRBJ1-5, with D perhaps matching TRBD1 (5 bases). This CDR3 has 14 amino acids. The V gene's germline CDR1 is SGHVS and CDR2 FQNEAQ. With 1 base removed from V and 5 bases from J, the gap between germline ends came to 9 bases.

The genes are TRBV5-1 and TRBJ1-6; TRBD1 is a possible D gene (5 bases). The CDR3 runs 15 residues. V was trimmed by 3 bases and J by 10 bases, leaving 17 bases between them. CDR1 and CDR2 (germline): SGHRS, YFSETQ. The CDR3 spells CASSYEGVLGSPLHF. The CDR3, as DNA: TGCGCCAGCAGCTATGAAGGGGTGTTAGGGTCACCCCTCCACTTT.

This clone has a handful of counts. The chain joins TRBV28 to TRBJ1-2; D not resolved. Germline lookup yields CDR1 MDHEN and CDR2 SYDVKM. Trimming removed 6 bases at V and 8 bases at J, with 16 bases between. The CDR3 contains 13 residues. The CDR3 coding sequence is TGTGCCAGCAGGCTCCGGACGGGGTGGGGCTACACCTTC. Amino acids: CASRLRTGWGYTF.

J is TRBJ1-5 and V is TRBV28; 7 nucleotides line up with TRBD1. The CDR3 loop spans 14 amino acids. Losses at the gene ends were 6 bases for V and 3 bases for J; bases not matched to a gene: 5. Germline V gene data show CDR1 as MDHEN and CDR2 as SYDVKM. The CDR3: CASRRGQANQPQHF. The CDR3 region has the DNA TGTGCCAGCAGACGAGGACAGGCCAATCAGCCCCAGCATTTT.

This chain links TRBV2 with TRBJ1-1, with TRBD1 matching over 8 bases. The CDR3 totals 14 residues. CDR1 is SNHLY and CDR2 is FYNNEI in the germline V gene. After removal of 5 bases from V and 4 bases from J, the junction contained 6 bases not matched to a gene. CDR3 in amino acids: CASSSQGGGTEAFF. In DNA, the CDR3 is TGTGCCAGCAGTTCACAGGGGGGAGGCACTGAAGCTTTCTTT.

This chain links TRBV7-9 with TRBJ1-2; D uncertain. CDR3 length: 8 residues. The V and J ends lost 11 bases and 8 bases respectively, with 6 bases between them. The germline CDR1 and CDR2 sequences are SEHNR and FQNEAQ (reference sequence). CDR3 protein: CAPEGYTF. The CDR3 nucleotides are TGTGCCCCCGAGGGCTACACCTTC.

This clone appeared once. The gene calls are TRBV25-1 and TRBJ2-2, with TRBD2 as a possible D gene (6 bases). V was shortened by 9 bases and J by 4 bases, with 18 bases between the two germline ends. Germline V CDR1 and CDR2: MGHDK, SYGVNS. The CDR3 sequence is 15 residues long. CDR3 residues: CASQKRSGGTGELFF. Here the CDR3 DNA reads TGTGCCAGTCAAAAAAGGTCCGGGGGCACCGGGGAGCTGTTTTTT.